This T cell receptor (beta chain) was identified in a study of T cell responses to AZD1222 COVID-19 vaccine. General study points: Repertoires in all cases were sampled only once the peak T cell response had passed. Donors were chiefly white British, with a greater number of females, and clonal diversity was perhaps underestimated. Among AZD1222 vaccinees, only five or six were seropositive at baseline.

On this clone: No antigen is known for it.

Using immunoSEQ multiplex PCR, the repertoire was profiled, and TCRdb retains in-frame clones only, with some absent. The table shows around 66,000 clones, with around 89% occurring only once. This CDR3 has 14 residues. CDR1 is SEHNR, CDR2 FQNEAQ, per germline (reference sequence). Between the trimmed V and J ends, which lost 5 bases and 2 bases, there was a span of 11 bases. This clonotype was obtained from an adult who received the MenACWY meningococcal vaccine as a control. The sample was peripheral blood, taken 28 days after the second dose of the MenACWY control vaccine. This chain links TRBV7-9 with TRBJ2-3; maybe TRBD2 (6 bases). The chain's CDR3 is CASSRDSPTDTQYF. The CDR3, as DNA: TGTGCCAGCAGCCGGGACTCCCCCACAGATACGCAGTATTTT.